This TCR beta chain was identified during a study of blood T cells in healthy people across ages. Trimming stripped 1 base from V and 6 bases from J, with 15 bases between. CDR3 length: 16 amino acids. Germline-derived CDR1 and CDR2 are SGHAT and FQDESV (reference sequence). Each donor gave 9 to 10 milliliters of peripheral blood. The second PCR ran roughly 7 to 12 cycles with a sample-barcoded 5' primer and J-beta primers. TCRdb fed the 5' RACE reads into MiXCR, producing one record per CDR3 protein. The profile shows roughly 800,000 distinct CDR3 sequences, 25% of them singletons. The sample also formed part of further work on T cells of mothers and their children. As that report states: RNA was extracted, and all of it went into cDNA synthesis at 1.5 ug per 15 ul. Slightly higher overlap, not significant, was seen in related mother-child pairs than in unrelated pairs.

Sequenced sample: blood. V usage is TRBV11-1 and J usage is TRBJ2-2; TRBD1 might be the D (6 bases). This sequence was found in a boy between 10 and 17 years old in good health. The CDR3: CASSLDRVKDAGELFF. CDR3 nucleotides: TGTGCCAGCAGCTTAGACAGGGTAAAGGACGCCGGGGAGCTGTTTTTT. Full variable domain (missing parts from reference TRBV11-1 and TRBJ2-2): EAEVAQSPRYKITEKSQAVAFWCDPISGHATLYWYRQILGQGPELLVQFQDESVVDDSQLPKDRFSAERLKGVDSTLKIQPAELGDSAMYLCASSLDRVKDAGELFFGEGSRLTVL.